This TCR beta chain was captured by sequencing in a study of T cell repertoires in cytomegalovirus infection. Across the study: Shared public TCR beta signatures pointed to both CMV infection and a matching HLA type. General study points: Adding up the frequency of public TCR beta families identified people who carried CMV plus the relevant HLA.

V was pared by 3 bases and J by 3 bases, with 11 bases between. This CDR3 is built from 14 residues. The germline CDR1 and CDR2 sequences are SGHVS and FQNEAQ. Each CDR3 protein is one row after TCRdb ran MiXCR on the reads. The sample records around 180,000 distinct CDR3 sequences, approximately 30% being singletons. This clonotype was found many times. Its target is unknown. The clonotype originates from a human donor in good health (CMV status not recorded). Some clones in this sample may be carry-over from other donors' samples. The sequencing input was PBMCs. V is TRBV7-8 and J is TRBJ1-1; D not resolved. The CDR3 bases are TGTGCCAGCAGCTTTCCCACTGGGGACACTGAAGCTTTCTTT. The encoded protein is CASSFPTGDTEAFF.